One and the same sample provided the 15 T cell receptor beta chains below, sequenced in a study of cytomegalovirus exposure and HLA in healthy donors (dated by TCRdb to 2016 to 2017). Receptor libraries were prepared by the immunoSEQ multiplex PCR assay. A mixture of 60 forward primers for TCR Vbeta segments and 13 reverse primers for TCR Jbeta segments was used in the multiplex PCR. As stored in TCRdb, this immuneACCESS dataset retains in-frame rearrangements with V and J assigned. A fraction of the clones does not appear; measured against another copy, unresolved V genes explain less than half of the discrepancy, and the remainder lacks a known reason. The sample table records roughly 150,000 clones; about 80% of these occur just once. Clones ranked in the top ten supply approximately 4.3% of the sample. The sequenced material came from PBMCs. These TCRs come from a man aged 25 to 40 in good health.

The chain uses TRBV7-2 and TRBJ2-7; 8 positions match TRBD2. The CDR3 runs 16 residues. Germline CDR1 reads SGHTA; CDR2 reads FQGNSA. V was pared by 3 bases and J by 1 base, with 8 bases of the junction left unmatched. CDR3 residues: CASSFGTGGRSYEQYF. CDR3 DNA sequence: TGTGCCAGCAGCTTTGGGACGGGCGGGAGGTCCTACGAGCAGTACTTC.

The chain has TRBV29-1 and TRBJ2-1; 14 bases line up with TRBD2. The CDR3 is 14 residues long. Germline V gives CDR1 SQVTM, CDR2 ANQGSEA. Trimming cost V 6 bases and J 7 bases; bases outside gene matches: 5. CDR3 residues: CSVGGTSGRNEQFF. CDR3 nucleotide sequence: TGCAGCGTAGGGGGGACTAGCGGGAGAAATGAGCAGTTCTTC.

The chain is built from TRBV2 and TRBJ2-3; 8 positions match TRBD2. The germline gives CDR1 SNHLY, CDR2 FYNNEI. V lost 2 bases to trimming and J lost 2 bases; unmatched junction nucleotides: 12. This CDR3 has 18 residues. CDR3 protein: CASSERLITSGDTDTQYF. The CDR3 DNA reads as TGTGCCAGCAGTGAACGCTTAATTACTAGCGGCGACACAGATACGCAGTATTTT.

A single count supports this clone. The V gene is TRBV13, the J gene TRBJ1-4; D not certain. V was shortened by 6 bases and J by 8 bases, with 16 bases between the two germline ends. CDR1 and CDR2 (germline): PRHDT, FYEKMQ (reference sequence). The CDR3 loop spans 14 amino acids. The CDR3 is CASRRAGSSEKLFF. CDR3 nucleotide sequence: TGTGCCAGCAGGCGAGCAGGTTCGTCGGAAAAACTGTTTTTT.

This chain connects TRBV14 to TRBJ2-1; 10 nucleotides agree with TRBD2. J was trimmed by 7 bases and V by 6 bases; bases with no gene match: 6. The CDR3 extends over 14 amino acids. Germline V lookup: CDR1 SGHDN, CDR2 FVKESK. CDR3 sequence reads: CASRGLASGNEQFF. In nucleotides, the CDR3 is TGTGCCAGCAGGGGACTAGCGTCAGGGAATGAGCAGTTCTTC.

This chain connects TRBV18 to TRBJ2-7; possible D gene TRBD2, 8 bases. This CDR3 contains 16 residues. Trimming pared 1 base from V and 1 base from J, leaving 14 bases between. Germline CDR1 KGHSH, CDR2 LQKENI. The CDR3 DNA reads TGTGCCAGCTCACCACGGATAGCGGGACAGTCCTACGAGCAGTACTTC. Translating gives CASSPRIAGQSYEQYF.

The genes are TRBV10-1 and TRBJ2-1, with D tentatively TRBD1 (6 bases). From germline, CDR1 is WNHNN and CDR2 SYGVQD (reference sequence). V lost 7 bases, J lost 9 bases, and 16 bases lay in between. This CDR3 has 13 amino acids. CDR3 nucleotide sequence: TGCGCCAGCAAACCACAGCGAGGGGGTGAGCAGTTCTTC. Translating gives CASKPQRGGEQFF.

The chain joins TRBV6-5 to TRBJ2-7, with D possibly being TRBD2 (7 bases). CDR1 MNHEY and CDR2 SVGAGI come from the germline V gene. This CDR3 comprises 15 residues. The V end lost 3 bases, the J end lost 4 bases, and 16 bases lay between the germline ends. In nucleotides, the CDR3 is TGTGCCAGCAGTTATATAGGGAGGGGGGCTTACGAGCAGTACTTC. It is translated as CASSYIGRGAYEQYF.

The gene calls are TRBV27 and TRBJ2-5, with 7 bases identical to TRBD2. After removal of 4 bases from V and 5 bases from J, the junction contained 10 bases not matched to a gene. CDR1 and CDR2 from the germline V gene are MNHEY and SMNVEV (reference sequence). The CDR3 covers 15 residues. In DNA, the CDR3 is TGTGCCAGCAGTTATCTAAGCGGGACGAGGGAGACCCAGTACTTC. This sequence encodes CASSYLSGTRETQYF.

The rearrangement links TRBV9 to TRBJ1-5; D remains ambiguous. CDR1 and CDR2 from the germline V gene are SGDLS and YYNGEE. V lost 1 base to trimming and J lost 5 bases, with 7 bases between them. The CDR3 has 13 amino acids. The CDR3 reads CASSVSLDQPQHF. Here the CDR3 DNA reads TGTGCCAGCAGCGTATCCCTCGATCAGCCCCAGCATTTT. The full variable domain, rest sourced from reference TRBV9 and TRBJ1-5, is DSGVTQTPKHLITATGQRVTLRCSPRSGDLSVYWYQQSLDQGLQFLIQYYNGEERAKGNILERFSAQQFPDLHSELNLSSLELGDSALYFCASSVSLDQPQHFGDGTRLSIL.

The chain employs TRBV19 and TRBJ2-4; D possibly corresponds to TRBD2 (6 bases). Germline CDR1 reads LNHDA; CDR2 reads SQIVND (reference sequence). The ends were cut back, 5 bases at V and 0 bases at J, with 14 bases in the middle. The CDR3 runs 16 residues. The CDR3 nucleotides read TGTGCCAGTAGTCCCCGGGACTTCCTAGCCAAAAACATTCAGTACTTC. Protein product: CASSPRDFLAKNIQYF.

This rearrangement joins TRBV21-1 to TRBJ2-1; the table's TRBD2 call for D was not verified on the DNA. TRBV21-1 is a listed pseudogene. The CDR3 spans 19 residues. CDR3 in DNA: TGTGCCAGCAGCAAAGCTAGCCCGATAGCGGTGCAGCGGTGCAATGAGCAGTTCTTC. Its protein is CASSKASPIAVQRCNEQFF.

The chain combines TRBV28 with TRBJ2-7, with TRBD2 matching 11 bases. The junction had 10 bases not matched to a gene; V was cut back by 8 bases and J by 4 bases. CDR1 is MDHEN, CDR2 SYDVKM, per germline. The CDR3 has 15 residues. CDR3 protein: CASAILSSGRYEQYF. The CDR3 nucleotides are TGTGCCAGCGCCATTCTCTCTAGCGGGAGGTACGAGCAGTACTTC.

The gene calls are TRBV7-3 and TRBJ2-7; TRBD1 might be the D (6 bases). There are 15 residues in the CDR3. Looked up from germline, CDR1 is SGHTA and CDR2 is FQGTGA. Between the trimmed V and J ends, which lost 2 bases and 2 bases, there was a span of 13 bases. As DNA, the CDR3 is TGTGCCAGCAGCTTAGAACAGGCAGGGGCCTACGAGCAGTACTTC. It specifies CASSLEQAGAYEQYF.

The genes are TRBV11-3 and TRBJ2-7; TRBD2 agrees at 11 bases. There are 16 residues in the CDR3. Germline lookup yields CDR1 SGHNT and CDR2 YENEEA. Trimming removed 0 bases from V and 3 bases from J; junction bases left unmatched: 4. The chain's CDR3 is CASSLEGTSGIYEQYF. The CDR3 coding sequence is TGTGCCAGCAGCTTAGAGGGGACTAGCGGAATCTACGAGCAGTACTTC.